This T cell receptor beta chain was retrieved from a study of cytomegalovirus exposure and HLA in healthy donors. Study-wide results and caveats: The authors judged a highly shared variant cluster likely a sequencing artifact. Fewer N-insertions than the roughly 630-donor mean were reportedly shown by an Asian-associated ancestry cluster in a later analysis. TCR beta sequences numbering fewer than 20,000 were associated with HLA alleles at 0.05 false discovery rate in a later analysis.

PCR amplification relied on 60 Vbeta primers (plus 13 Jbeta primers). Generated by immunoSEQ multiplex PCR, the TCRdb table keeps only in-frame clones and is missing some. The sample has 110,000 or so clones, over 70% seen once; the top ten hold 4% to 5%. In the case of this clone: Its specificity is unknown.

In germline, CDR1 is SGHRS, CDR2 YFSETQ. This CDR3 spans 14 amino acids. Deletions cut 0 bases from V and 6 bases from J, with 13 bases between. The chain employs TRBV5-1 and TRBJ2-7; tentative D call: TRBD2 (5 bases). The source material was PBMCs. This receptor was taken from a woman in her thirties or forties in good health and CMV-seropositive. The CDR3 DNA reads TGCGCCAGCAGCTTGGAAGGAGGTCTCTGCGAGCAGTACTTC. It yields the protein CASSLEGGLCEQYF. The complete variable domain, with remaining parts taken from reference TRBV5-1 and TRBJ2-7, reads KAGVTQTPRYLIKTRGQQVTLSCSPISGHRSVSWYQQTPGQGLQFLFEYFSETQRNKGNFPGRFSGRQFSNSRSEMNVSTLELGDSALYLCASSLEGGLCEQYFGPGTRLTVT.